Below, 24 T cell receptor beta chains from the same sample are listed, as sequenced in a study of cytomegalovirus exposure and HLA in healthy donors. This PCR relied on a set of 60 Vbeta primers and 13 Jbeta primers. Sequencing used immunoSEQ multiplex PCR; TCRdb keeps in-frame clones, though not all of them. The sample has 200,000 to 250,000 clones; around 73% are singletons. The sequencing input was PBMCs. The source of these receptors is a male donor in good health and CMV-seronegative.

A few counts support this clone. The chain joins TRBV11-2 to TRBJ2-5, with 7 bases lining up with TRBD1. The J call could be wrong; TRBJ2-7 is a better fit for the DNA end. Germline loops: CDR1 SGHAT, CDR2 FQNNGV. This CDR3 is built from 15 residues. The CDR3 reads CASSSAGTVSYEQYF. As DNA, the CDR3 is TGTGCCAGCAGCTCAGCCGGGACAGTCTCCTACGAGCAGTACTTC.

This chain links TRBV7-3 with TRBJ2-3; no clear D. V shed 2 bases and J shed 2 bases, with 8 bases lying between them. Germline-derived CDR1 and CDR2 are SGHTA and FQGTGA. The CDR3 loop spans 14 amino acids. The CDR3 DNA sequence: TGTGCCAGCAGCTTAGGTCGAGCCACAGATACGCAGTATTTT. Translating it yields CASSLGRATDTQYF.

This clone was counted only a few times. As DNA, the CDR3 is TGTGCCAGCAGCTTGGGGCAGGACTACGAGCAGTACTTC. Its translation is CASSLGQDYEQYF. V and J are TRBV5-8 and TRBJ2-7; D not certain. This CDR3 is 13 amino acids long. CDR1 and CDR2 from the germline V gene are SGHTS and YDEGEE. Trimming removed 0 bases at V and 3 bases at J, with 7 bases between.

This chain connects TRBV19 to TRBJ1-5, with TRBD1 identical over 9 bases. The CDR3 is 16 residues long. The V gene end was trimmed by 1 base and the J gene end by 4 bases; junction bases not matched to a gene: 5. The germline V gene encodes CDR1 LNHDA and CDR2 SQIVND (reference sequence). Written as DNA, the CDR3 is TGTGCCAGTAGTATAGGGACAGGGGATCGTAATCAGCCCCAGCATTTT. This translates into CASSIGTGDRNQPQHF.

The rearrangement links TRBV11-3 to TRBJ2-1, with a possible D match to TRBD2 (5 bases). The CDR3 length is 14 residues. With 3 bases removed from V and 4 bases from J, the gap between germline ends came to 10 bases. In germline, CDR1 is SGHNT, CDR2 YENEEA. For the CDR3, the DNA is TGTGCCAGCAGCTTGAGCGGTAGGTACAATGAGCAGTTCTTC. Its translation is CASSLSGRYNEQFF.

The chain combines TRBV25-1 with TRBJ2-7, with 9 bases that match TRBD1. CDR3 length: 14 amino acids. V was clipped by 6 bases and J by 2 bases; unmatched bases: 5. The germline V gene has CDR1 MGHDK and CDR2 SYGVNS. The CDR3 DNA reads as TGTGCCAGCAGCCTGGGACAGGGAGCCTACGAGCAGTACTTC. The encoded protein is CASSLGQGAYEQYF.

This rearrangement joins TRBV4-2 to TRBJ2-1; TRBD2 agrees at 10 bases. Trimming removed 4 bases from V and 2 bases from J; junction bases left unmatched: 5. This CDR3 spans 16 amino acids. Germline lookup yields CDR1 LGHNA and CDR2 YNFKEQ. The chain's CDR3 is CASSLPGTSAYNEQFF. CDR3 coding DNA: TGTGCCAGCAGCCTACCCGGGACTAGCGCCTACAATGAGCAGTTCTTC.

DNA of the CDR3: TGTGCCAGCAGCCCGACTGAAGATACGCAGTATTTT. It codes for CASSPTEDTQYF. This chain connects TRBV7-9 to TRBJ2-3, with D uncertain. CDR3 length: 12 amino acids. CDR1 is SEHNR and CDR2 is FQNEAQ in the germline V gene (reference sequence). V lost 5 bases to trimming and J lost 5 bases, with 8 bases between them.

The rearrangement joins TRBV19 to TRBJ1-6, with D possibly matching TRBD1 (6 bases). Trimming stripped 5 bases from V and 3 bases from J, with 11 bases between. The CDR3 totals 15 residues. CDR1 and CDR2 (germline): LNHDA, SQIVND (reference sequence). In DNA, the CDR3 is TGTGCCAGTAGTTCCGGACAGAACTATAATTCACCCCTCCACTTT. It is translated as CASSSGQNYNSPLHF.

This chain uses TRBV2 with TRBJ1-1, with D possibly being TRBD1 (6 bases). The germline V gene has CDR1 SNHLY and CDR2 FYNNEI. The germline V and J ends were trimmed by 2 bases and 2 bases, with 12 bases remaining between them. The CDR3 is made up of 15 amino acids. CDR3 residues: CASSETGWKNTEAFF. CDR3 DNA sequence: TGTGCCAGCAGTGAAACAGGGTGGAAAAACACTGAAGCTTTCTTT.

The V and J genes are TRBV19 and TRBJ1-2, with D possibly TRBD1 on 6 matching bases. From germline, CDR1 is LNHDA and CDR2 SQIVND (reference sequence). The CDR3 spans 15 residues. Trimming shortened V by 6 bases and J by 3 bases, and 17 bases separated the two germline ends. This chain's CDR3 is CASRHAGAGDYGYTF. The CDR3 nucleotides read TGTGCCAGTAGGCATGCCGGGGCAGGGGACTATGGCTACACCTTC.

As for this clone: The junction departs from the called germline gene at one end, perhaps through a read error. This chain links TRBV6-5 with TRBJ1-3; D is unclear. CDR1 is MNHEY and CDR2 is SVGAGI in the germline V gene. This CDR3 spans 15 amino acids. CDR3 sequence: CASSYSRTQGTTIYF. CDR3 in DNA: TGTGCCAGCAGTTACTCGAGGACTCAAGGAACCACCATATATTTT.

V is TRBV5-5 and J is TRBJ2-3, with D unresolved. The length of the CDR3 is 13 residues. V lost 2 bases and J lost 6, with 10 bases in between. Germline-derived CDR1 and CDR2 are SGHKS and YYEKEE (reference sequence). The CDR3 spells CASSFQSADTQYF. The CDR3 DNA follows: TGTGCCAGCAGCTTCCAATCCGCGGATACGCAGTATTTT.

The CDR3: CAMTQRVNTGELFF. DNA of the CDR3: TGTGCGATGACGCAGCGGGTGAACACCGGGGAGCTGTTTTTT. V is TRBV7-9 and J is TRBJ2-2, with D maybe TRBD2 (6 bases). The CDR3 is 14 residues long. Germline CDR1 reads SEHNR; CDR2 reads FQNEAQ (reference sequence).

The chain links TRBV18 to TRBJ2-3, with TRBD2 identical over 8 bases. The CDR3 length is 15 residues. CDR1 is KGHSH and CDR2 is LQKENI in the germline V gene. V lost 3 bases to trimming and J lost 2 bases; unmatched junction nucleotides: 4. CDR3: CASSPERGTTDTQYF. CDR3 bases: TGTGCCAGCTCACCGGAGCGGGGGACCACAGATACGCAGTATTTT.

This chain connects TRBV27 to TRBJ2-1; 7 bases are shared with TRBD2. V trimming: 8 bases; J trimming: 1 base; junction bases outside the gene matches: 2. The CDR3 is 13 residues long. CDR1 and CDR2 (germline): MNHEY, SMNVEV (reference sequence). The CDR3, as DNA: TGTGCCAGCGCGGGAGAATCCTACAATGAGCAGTTCTTC. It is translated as CASAGESYNEQFF.

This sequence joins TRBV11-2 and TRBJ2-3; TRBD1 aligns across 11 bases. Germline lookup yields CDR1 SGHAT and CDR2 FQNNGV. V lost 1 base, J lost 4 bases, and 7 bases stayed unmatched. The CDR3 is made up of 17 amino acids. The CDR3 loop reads CASSLGGAGQGADTQYF. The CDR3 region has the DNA TGTGCCAGCAGCTTAGGTGGTGCGGGACAGGGGGCAGATACGCAGTATTTT.

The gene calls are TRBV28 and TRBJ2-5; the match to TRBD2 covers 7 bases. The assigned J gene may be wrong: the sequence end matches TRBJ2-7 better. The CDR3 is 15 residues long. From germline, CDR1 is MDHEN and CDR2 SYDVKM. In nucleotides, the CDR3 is TGTGCCAGCAGTATCGGGAGGCCCTACAAGGACGAGCAGTACTTC. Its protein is CASSIGRPYKDEQYF.

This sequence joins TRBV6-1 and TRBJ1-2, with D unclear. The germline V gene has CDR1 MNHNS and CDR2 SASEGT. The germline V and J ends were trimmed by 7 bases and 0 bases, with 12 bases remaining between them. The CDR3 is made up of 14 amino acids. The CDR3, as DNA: TGTGCCAGCACGATGGCAGAAACTAACTATGGCTACACCTTC. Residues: CASTMAETNYGYTF.

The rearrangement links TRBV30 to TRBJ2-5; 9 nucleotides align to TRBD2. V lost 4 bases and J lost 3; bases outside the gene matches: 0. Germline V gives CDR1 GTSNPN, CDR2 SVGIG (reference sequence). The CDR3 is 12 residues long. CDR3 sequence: CAWTSGEETQYF. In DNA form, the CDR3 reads TGTGCCTGGACTAGCGGGGAAGAGACCCAGTACTTC. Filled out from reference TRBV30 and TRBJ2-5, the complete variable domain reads SQTIHQWPATLVQPVGSPLSLECTVEGTSNPNLYWYRQAAGRGLQLLFYSVGIGQISSEVPQNLSASRPQDRQFILSSKKLLLSDSGFYLCAWTSGEETQYFGPGTRLLVL.

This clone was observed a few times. As DNA, the CDR3 is TGTGCCAGTAACCGCGGAGACTCTGGAAACACCATATATTTT. Translated: CASNRGDSGNTIYF. This chain joins TRBV19 and TRBJ1-3; the D is unclear. CDR3 length: 14 residues. V lost 7 bases, J lost 0 bases, and 10 bases lay in between. Germline CDR1 LNHDA, CDR2 SQIVND (reference sequence).

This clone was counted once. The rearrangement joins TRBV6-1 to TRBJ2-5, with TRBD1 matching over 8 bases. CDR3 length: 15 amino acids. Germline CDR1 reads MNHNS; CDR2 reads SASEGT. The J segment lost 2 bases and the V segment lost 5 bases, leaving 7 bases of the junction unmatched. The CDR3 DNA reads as TGTGCCAGCAGTAGACAGGGGACCCCTCAAGAGACCCAGTACTTC. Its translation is CASSRQGTPQETQYF.

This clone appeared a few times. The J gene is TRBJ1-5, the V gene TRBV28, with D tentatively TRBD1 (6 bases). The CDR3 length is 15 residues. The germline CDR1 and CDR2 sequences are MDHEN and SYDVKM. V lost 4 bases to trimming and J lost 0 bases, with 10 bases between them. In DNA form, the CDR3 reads TGTGCCAGCAGTTCGGGGACATTTAGCAATCAGCCCCAGCATTTT. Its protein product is CASSSGTFSNQPQHF.

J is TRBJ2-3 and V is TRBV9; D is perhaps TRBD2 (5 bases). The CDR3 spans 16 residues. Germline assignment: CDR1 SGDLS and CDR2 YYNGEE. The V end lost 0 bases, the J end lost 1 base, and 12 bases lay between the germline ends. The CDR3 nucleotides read TGTGCCAGCAGCGTAGAAGGTCGAGGGCGCACAGATACGCAGTATTTT. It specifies CASSVEGRGRTDTQYF. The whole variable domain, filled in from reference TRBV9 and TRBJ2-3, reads DSGVTQTPKHLITATGQRVTLRCSPRSGDLSVYWYQQSLDQGLQFLIQYYNGEERAKGNILERFSAQQFPDLHSELNLSSLELGDSALYFCASSVEGRGRTDTQYFGPGTRLTVL.